One T cell receptor beta chain is described in this entry. This record comes from a study of CDR3 diversity in severe acne. TCRdb passed the PCR reads through MiXCR, listing each CDR3 protein once. The repertoire includes roughly 100,000 distinct CDR3 sequences, around 53% of them detected once, and around 12% sits in the top ten. The germline V and J ends were trimmed by 1 base and 2 bases, with 19 bases remaining between them. Germline V gene sequence: CDR1 SGDLS, CDR2 YYNGEE. The CDR3 covers 18 residues. The V call is TRBV9, the J call TRBJ1-3; no clear D gene. The receptor was derived from a male donor with acne. Sequencing used blood. The CDR3 sequence is CASSVNRGNEYPGNTIYF. DNA for the CDR3: TGTGCCAGCAGCGTAAACAGAGGGAATGAATATCCTGGAAACACCATATATTTT.